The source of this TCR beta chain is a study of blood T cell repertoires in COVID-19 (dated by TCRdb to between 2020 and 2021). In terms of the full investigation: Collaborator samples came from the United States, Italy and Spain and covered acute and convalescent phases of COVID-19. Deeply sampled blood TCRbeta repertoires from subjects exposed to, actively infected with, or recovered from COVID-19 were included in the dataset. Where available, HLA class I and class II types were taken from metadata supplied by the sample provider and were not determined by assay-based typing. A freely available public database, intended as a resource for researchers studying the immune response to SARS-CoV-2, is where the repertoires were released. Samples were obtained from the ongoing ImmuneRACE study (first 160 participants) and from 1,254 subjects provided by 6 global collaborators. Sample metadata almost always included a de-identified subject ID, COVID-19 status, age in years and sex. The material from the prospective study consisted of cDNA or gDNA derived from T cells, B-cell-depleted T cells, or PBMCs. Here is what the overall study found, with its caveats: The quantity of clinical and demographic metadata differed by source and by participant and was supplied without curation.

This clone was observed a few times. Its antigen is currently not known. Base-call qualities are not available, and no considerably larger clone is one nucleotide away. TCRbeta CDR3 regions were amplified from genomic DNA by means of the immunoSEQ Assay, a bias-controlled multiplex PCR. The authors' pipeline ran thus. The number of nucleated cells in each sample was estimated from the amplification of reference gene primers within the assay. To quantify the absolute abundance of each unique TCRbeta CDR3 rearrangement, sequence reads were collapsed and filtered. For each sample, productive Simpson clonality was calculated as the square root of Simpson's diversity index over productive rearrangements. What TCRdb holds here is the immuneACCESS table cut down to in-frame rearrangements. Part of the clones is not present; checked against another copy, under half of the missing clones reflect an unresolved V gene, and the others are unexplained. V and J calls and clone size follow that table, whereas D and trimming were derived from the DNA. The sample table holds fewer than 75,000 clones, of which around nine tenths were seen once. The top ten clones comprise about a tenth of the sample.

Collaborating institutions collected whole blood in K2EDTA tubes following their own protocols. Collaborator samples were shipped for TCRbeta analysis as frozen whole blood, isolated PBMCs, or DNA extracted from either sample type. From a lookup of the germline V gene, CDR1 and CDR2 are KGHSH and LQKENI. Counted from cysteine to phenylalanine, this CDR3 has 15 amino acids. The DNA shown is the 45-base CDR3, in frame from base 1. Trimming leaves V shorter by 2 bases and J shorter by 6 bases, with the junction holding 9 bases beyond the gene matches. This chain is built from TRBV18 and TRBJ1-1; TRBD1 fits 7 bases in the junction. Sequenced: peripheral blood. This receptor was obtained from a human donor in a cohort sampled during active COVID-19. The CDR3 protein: CASSPSGQLIPEAFF. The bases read TGTGCCAGCTCACCATCGGGACAGTTAATCCCTGAAGCTTTCTTT.